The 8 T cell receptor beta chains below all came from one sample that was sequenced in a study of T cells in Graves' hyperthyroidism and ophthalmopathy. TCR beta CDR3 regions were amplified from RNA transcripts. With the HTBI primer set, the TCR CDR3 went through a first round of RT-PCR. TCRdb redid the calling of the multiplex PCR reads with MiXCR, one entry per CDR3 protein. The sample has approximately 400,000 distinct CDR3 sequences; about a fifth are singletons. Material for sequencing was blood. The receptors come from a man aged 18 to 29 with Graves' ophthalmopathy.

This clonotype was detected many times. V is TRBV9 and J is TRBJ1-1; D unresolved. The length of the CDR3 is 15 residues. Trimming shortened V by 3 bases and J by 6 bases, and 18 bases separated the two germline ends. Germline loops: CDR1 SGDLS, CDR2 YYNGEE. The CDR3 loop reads CASSAVTGEGPEAFF. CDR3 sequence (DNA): TGTGCCAGCAGCGCGGTAACGGGAGAGGGCCCTGAAGCTTTCTTT.

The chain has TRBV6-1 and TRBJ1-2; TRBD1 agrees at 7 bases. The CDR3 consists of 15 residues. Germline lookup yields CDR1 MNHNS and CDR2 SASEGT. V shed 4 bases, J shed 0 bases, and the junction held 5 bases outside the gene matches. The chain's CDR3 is CASSGGQATNYGYTF. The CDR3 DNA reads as TGTGCCAGCAGTGGCGGACAGGCCACTAACTATGGCTACACCTTC.

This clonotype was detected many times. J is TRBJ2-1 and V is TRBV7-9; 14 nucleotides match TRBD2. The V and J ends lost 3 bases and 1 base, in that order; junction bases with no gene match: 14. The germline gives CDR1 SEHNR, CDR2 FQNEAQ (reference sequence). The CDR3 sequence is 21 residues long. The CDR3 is CASSFSRTSGGPLWSYNEQFF. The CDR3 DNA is TGTGCCAGCAGCTTCAGCAGGACTAGCGGGGGGCCACTGTGGTCCTACAATGAGCAGTTCTTC. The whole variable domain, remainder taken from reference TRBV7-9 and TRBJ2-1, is DTGVSQNPRHKITKRGQNVTFRCDPISEHNRLYWYRQTLGQGPEFLTYFQNEAQLEKSRLLSDRFSAERPKGSFSTLEIQRTEQGDSAMYLCASSFSRTSGGPLWSYNEQFFGPGTRLTVL.

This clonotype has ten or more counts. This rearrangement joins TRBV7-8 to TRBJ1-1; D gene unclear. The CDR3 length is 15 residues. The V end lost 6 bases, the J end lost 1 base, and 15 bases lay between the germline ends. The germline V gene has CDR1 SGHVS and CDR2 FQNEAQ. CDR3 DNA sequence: TGTGCCAGCAGGCTCCTTTGGAGGGAGAACACTGAAGCTTTCTTT. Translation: CASRLLWRENTEAFF.

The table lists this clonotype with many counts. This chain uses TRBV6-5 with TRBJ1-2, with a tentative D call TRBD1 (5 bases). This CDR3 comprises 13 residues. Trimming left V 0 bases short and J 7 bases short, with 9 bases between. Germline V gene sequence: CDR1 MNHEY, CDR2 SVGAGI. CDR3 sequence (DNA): TGTGCCAGCAGTTACTCCCGGGACGGTGGCTACACCTTC. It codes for CASSYSRDGGYTF.

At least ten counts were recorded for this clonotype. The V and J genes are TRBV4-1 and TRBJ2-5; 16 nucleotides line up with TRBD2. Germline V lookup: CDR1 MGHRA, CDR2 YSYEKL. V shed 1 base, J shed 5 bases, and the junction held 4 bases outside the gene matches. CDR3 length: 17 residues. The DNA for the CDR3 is TGCGCCAGCAGCCAAGTGGGGACTAGCGGGGGGGCGGAGACCCAGTACTTC. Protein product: CASSQVGTSGGAETQYF.

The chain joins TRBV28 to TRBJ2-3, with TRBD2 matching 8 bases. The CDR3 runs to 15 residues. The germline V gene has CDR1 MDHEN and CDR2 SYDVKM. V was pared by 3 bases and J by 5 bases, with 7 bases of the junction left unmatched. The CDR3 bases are TGTGCCAGCAGTTTCGAGCGGGAGCAGGAAGATACGCAGTATTTT. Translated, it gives CASSFEREQEDTQYF.

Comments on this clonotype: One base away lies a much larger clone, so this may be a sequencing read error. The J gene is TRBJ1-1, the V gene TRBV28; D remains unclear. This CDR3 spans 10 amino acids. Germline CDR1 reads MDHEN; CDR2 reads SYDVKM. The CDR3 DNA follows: TGTGCCAGCAGTAACACTGAAGCTCTCTTT. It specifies CASSNTEALF.